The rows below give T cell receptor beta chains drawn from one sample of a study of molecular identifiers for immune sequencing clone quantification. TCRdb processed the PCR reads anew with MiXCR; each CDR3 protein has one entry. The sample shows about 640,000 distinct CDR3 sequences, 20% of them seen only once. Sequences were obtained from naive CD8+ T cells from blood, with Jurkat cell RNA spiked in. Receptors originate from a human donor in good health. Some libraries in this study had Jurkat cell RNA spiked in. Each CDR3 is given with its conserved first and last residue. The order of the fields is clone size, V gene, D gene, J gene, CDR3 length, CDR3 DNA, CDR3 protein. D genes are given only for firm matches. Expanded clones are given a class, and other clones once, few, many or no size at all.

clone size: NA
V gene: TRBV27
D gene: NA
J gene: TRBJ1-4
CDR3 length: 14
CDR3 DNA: TGCGTCAGCAGTTTATTTACCGGGGATGAAAAACTGTTTTTT
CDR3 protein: CVSSLFTGDEKLFF

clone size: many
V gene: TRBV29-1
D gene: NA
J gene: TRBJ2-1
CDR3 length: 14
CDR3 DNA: TGCAGCGTTACTATAGGCTTGGCCTACAATGAGCAGTTCTTC
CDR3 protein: CSVTIGLAYNEQFF

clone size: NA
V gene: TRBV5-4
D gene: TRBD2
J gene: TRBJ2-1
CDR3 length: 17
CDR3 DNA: TGTGCCAGCAGCCTACTTTTTTCCGGGACTAGCGACAATGAGCAGTTCTTC
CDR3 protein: CASSLLFSGTSDNEQFF

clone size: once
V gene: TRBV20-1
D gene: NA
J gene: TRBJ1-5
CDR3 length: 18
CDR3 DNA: TGCAGTGCTAGAGATCCAAGGGAGGTCTCCAATAGCGATCAGCCCCAGCATTTT
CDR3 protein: CSARDPREVSNSDQPQHF

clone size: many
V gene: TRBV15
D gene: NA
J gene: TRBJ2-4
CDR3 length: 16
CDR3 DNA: TGTGCCACCAGGGCCGCGAACGGGACGGCCAAAAACATTCAGTACTTC
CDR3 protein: CATRAANGTAKNIQYF

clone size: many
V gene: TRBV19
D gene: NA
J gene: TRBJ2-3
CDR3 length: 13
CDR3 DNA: TGTGCCAGTAGTGATCCATTCACAGATACGCAGTATTTT
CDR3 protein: CASSDPFTDTQYF

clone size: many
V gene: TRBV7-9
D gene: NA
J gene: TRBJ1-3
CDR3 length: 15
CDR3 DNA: TGTGCCAGCAGCCCCCACCCGGGGGAAGGAAACACCATATATTTT
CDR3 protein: CASSPHPGEGNTIYF

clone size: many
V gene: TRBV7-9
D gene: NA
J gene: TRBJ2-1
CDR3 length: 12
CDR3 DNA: TGTGCCAGCAGCTCAGTCTGGAGTGAGCAGTTCTTC
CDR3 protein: CASSSVWSEQFF

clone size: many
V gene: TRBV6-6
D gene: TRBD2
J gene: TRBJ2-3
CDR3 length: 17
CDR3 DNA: TGTGCCAGCAGCCAGTTTGTAGCGGGGGAAGGAACAGATACGCAGTATTTT
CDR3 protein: CASSQFVAGEGTDTQYF

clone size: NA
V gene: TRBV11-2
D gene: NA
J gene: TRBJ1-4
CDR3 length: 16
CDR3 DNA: TGTGCCAGCAGCTCGAGACCAGACGGACCTAATGAAAAACTGTTTTTT
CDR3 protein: CASSSRPDGPNEKLFF

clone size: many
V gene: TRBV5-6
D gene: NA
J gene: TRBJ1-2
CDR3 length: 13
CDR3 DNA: TGTGCCAGCAGCTTGGTGACGGGCTATGGCTACACCTTC
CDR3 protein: CASSLVTGYGYTF

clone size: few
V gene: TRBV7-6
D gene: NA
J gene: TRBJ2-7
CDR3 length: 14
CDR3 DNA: TGTGCCAGCAGCCGCGGTAGCGGCCTCAACGAGCAGTACTTC
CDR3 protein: CASSRGSGLNEQYF

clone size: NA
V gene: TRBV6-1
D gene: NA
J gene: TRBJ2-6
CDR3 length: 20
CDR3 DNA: TGTGCCAGCAGCTGGAGGCGGGACGCGGATACCTCCTCTGGGGCCAACGTCCTGACTTTC
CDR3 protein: CASSWRRDADTSSGANVLTF

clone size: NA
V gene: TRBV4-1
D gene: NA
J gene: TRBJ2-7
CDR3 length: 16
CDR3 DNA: TGCGCCAGCAGCCAAGCCCATAGCGAAAGCTCCTACGAGCAGTACTTC
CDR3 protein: CASSQAHSESSYEQYF

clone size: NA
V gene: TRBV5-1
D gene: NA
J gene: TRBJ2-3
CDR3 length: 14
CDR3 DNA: TGCGCCAGCAGGCTTAATGACATCCCAGATACGCAGTATTTT
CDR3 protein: CASRLNDIPDTQYF

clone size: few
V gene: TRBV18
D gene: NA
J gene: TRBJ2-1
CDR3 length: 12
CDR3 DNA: TGTGCCAGCTCACCTTCCACCAATGAGCAGTTCTTC
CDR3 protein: CASSPSTNEQFF

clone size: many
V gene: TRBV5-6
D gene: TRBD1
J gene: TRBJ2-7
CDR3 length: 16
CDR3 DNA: TGTGCCAGCAGCTTGGGGGGGACAGGGCCCGCCTACGAGCAGTACTTC
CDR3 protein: CASSLGGTGPAYEQYF

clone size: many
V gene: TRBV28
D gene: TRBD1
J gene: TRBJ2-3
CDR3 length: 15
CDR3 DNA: TGTGCCAGCAGTGCCGGGACAGGAATCACAGATACGCAGTATTTT
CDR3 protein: CASSAGTGITDTQYF

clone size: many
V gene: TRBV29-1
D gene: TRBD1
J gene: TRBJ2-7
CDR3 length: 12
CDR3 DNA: TGCAGCGTCACGGACAGGACCTACGAGCAGTACTTC
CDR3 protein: CSVTDRTYEQYF

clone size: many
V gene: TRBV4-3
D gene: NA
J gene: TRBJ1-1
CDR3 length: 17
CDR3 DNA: TGCGCCAGCAGCCAAAGATTCGGGGCCTTTCGTGCGAATGAAGCTTTCTTT
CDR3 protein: CASSQRFGAFRANEAFF

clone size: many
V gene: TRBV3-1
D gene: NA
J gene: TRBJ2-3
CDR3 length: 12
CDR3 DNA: TGTGCCAGCAGCACCCACACAGATACGCAGTATTTT
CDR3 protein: CASSTHTDTQYF

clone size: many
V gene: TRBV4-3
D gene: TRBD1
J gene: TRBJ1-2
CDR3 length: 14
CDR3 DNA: TGCGCCAGCAGCCAATGGACAGGGGGCTTTGGCTACACCTTC
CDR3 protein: CASSQWTGGFGYTF

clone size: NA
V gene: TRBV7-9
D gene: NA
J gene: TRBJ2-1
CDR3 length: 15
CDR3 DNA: TGTGCCAGCAGTTATACTAACGGGAGATACAATGAGCAGTTCTTC
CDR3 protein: CASSYTNGRYNEQFF

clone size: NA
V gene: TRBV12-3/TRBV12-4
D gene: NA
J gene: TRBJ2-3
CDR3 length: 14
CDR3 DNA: TGTGCCAGCAGTTTTAAATCTAGCACAGATACGCAGTATTTT
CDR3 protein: CASSFKSSTDTQYF

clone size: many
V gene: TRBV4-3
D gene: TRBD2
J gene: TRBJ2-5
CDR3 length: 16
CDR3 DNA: TGCGCCAGCAGCCAAGATCGGACTAGCGGGAGAGAGACCCAGTACTTC
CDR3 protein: CASSQDRTSGRETQYF

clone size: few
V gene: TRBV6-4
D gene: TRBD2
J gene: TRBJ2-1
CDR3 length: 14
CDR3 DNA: TGTGCCAGGGGAGGCGAGCGGGAGTTCAATGAGCAGTTCTTC
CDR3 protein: CARGGEREFNEQFF

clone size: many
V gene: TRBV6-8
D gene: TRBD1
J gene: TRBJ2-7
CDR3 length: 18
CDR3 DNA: TGTGCCAGCAGTTACTCGAGTTGTTGGGACAGTAGAACCTACGAGCAGTACTTC
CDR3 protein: CASSYSSCWDSRTYEQYF

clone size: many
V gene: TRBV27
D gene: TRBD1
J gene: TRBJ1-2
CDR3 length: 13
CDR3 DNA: TGTGCCAGCAGTCTGGGACAGGGCTATGGCTACACCTTC
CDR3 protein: CASSLGQGYGYTF

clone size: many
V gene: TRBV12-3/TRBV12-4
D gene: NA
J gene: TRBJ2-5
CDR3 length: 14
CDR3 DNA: TGTGCCAGCAGAAAAGAACCGGGAGAAGCGACCCAGTACTTC
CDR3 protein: CASRKEPGEATQYF

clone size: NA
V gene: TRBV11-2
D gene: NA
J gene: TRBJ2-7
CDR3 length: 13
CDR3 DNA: TGTGCCAGCAGCTTAGATTTCTCCTACGAGCAGTACTTC
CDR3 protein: CASSLDFSYEQYF

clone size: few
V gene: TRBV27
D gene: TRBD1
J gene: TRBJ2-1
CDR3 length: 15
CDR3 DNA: TGTGCCAGCACTTCCCAGGGGGCGCCGGATCATGAGCAGTTCTTC
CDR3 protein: CASTSQGAPDHEQFF

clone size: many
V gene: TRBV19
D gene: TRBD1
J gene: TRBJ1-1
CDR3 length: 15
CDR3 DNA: TGTGCCAGTAGTATAGCCCGGACAGGGGGCACTGAAGCTTTCTTT
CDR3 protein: CASSIARTGGTEAFF

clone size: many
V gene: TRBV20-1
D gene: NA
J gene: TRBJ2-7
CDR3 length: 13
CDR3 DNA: TGCAGTGCTAGACAGGGACTGCACTACGAGCAGTACTTC
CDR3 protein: CSARQGLHYEQYF

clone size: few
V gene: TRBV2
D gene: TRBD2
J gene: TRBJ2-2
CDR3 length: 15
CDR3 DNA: TGTGCCAGCAAGGATAATAGCGGGCGAACCGGGGAGCTGTTTTTT
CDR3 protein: CASKDNSGRTGELFF

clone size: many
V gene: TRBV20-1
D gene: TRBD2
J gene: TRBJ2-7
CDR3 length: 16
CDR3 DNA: TGCAGTGCTAGAGATTTCTCCGGGACTAGCACGGGCGAGCAGTACTTC
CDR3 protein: CSARDFSGTSTGEQYF

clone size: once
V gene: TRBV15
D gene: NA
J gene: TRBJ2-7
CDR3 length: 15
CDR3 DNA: TGTGCCAGCAGCAGAGATCGAGTCAGCTCCTACGAGCAGTACTTC
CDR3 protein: CASSRDRVSSYEQYF

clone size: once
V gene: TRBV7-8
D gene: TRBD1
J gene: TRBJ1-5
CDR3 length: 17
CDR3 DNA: TGTGCCAACACAGATGCCGGGACAGGGGGCTCGAATCAGCCCCAGCATTTT
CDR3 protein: CANTDAGTGGSNQPQHF

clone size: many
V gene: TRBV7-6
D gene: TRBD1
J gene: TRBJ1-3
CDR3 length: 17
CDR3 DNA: TGTGCCAGCAGCCCCGTGAGGGGGCGACAATCTGGAAACACCATATATTTT
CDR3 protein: CASSPVRGRQSGNTIYF

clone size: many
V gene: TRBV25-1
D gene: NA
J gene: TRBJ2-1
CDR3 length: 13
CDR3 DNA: TGTGCCAGCCAACTAGCCCTCTACAATGAGCAGTTCTTC
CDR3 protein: CASQLALYNEQFF

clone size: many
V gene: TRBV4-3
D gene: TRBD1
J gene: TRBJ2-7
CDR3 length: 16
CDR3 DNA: TGCGCCAGCAGCCAAGATTGGACAGGTACTGGGAACGAGCAGTACTTC
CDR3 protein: CASSQDWTGTGNEQYF

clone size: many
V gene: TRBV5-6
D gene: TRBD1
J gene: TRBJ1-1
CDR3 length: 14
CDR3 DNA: TGTGCCAGCAGCTTAACAGGGGGAGACACTGAAGCTTTCTTT
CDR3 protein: CASSLTGGDTEAFF

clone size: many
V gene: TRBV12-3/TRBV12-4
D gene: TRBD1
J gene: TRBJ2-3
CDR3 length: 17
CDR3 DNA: TGTGCCAGCAGCAAGGGACAGATGTTTACGGACACAGATACGCAGTATTTT
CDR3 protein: CASSKGQMFTDTDTQYF

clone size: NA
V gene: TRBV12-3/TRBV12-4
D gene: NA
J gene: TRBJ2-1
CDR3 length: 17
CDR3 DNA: TGTGCCAGCAGTTTAGCCGGGGGCCGGAGCTCCTACAATGAGCAGTTCTTC
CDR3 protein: CASSLAGGRSSYNEQFF

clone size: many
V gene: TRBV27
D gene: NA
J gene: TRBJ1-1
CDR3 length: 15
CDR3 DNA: TGTGCCAGCAACTTCTACAGGGACTTGAACACTGAAGCTTTCTTT
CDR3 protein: CASNFYRDLNTEAFF